The 15 T cell receptor beta chains given below trace back to one sample, sequenced in a study of beta chain features in type 1 diabetes. Their antigens remain unidentified. Notes on the study in general: Significant though moderate, a shortening of TCRB CDR3s appeared in all four CD4+ subsets of Type 1 diabetes patients.

Expressed TCRB transcripts were sequenced because the entire RNA isolate underwent reverse transcription. TCRdb keeps only in-frame clones here, not all; method: immunoSEQ multiplex PCR. In the table there are more than 250,000 clones, over 14% of which are singletons. The sample comprised naive CD4+ T cells from blood. The receptors shown here come from a man aged 18 to 30 with type 1 diabetes.

The chain has TRBV11-3 and TRBJ2-1; perhaps TRBD2 as D (5 bases). The germline V gene encodes CDR1 SGHNT and CDR2 YENEEA. This CDR3 has 12 residues. V was pared by 4 bases and J by 6 bases, with 7 bases between. CDR3 nucleotides: TGTGCCAGCAGCTCCAGCGGCAATGAGCAGTTCTTC. It specifies CASSSSGNEQFF.

This clone occurred a few times. This chain uses TRBV4-2 with TRBJ1-1; 9 bases are shared with TRBD1. The length of the CDR3 is 16 residues. Germline CDR1 reads LGHNA; CDR2 reads YNFKEQ. V shed 0 bases and J 2 bases; nucleotides not matched to a gene: 4. Here the CDR3 DNA reads TGTGCCAGCAGCCAAGAGGGGACAGGGCCCAACACTGAAGCTTTCTTT. It encodes CASSQEGTGPNTEAFF.

The table lists this clone with a few counts. The chain recombines TRBV28 with TRBJ1-5; tentatively, D is TRBD1 (5 bases). Trimming stripped 5 bases from V and 2 bases from J, with 10 bases between. The CDR3 is 14 residues long. Germline CDR1 is MDHEN and CDR2 is SYDVKM. CDR3 residues: CASSPPTGNQPQHF. The CDR3 DNA sequence: TGTGCCAGCAGTCCCCCGACAGGCAATCAGCCCCAGCATTTT.

This clone was counted only a few times. Here the CDR3 reads CASSVAGAIRGGYTF. Here the CDR3 DNA reads TGTGCCAGCAGCGTAGCTGGGGCGATACGTGGGGGCTACACCTTC. V gene TRBV9 combines with J gene TRBJ1-2, with D maybe TRBD1 (5 bases). V dropped 0 bases and J dropped 8 bases, with 17 bases sitting between them. Germline CDR1 SGDLS, CDR2 YYNGEE. The CDR3 is made up of 15 amino acids.

J is TRBJ2-5 and V is TRBV25-1, with 8 bases fitting TRBD1. V was clipped by 10 bases and J by 5 bases; unmatched bases: 6. The CDR3 is 12 amino acids. Germline CDR1 MGHDK, CDR2 SYGVNS. DNA of the CDR3: TGTGCCACCTCGGACAGGGCGGAGACCCAGTACTTC. Translation gives CATSDRAETQYF.

The rearrangement uses TRBV9 and TRBJ1-1; D gene unclear. The ends were cut back, 0 bases at V and 0 bases at J, with 9 bases in the middle. Germline assignment: CDR1 SGDLS and CDR2 YYNGEE. CDR3 size: 15 residues. The CDR3 DNA is TGTGCCAGCAGCGTAGATGGCAGATTGAACACTGAAGCTTTCTTT. Translating gives CASSVDGRLNTEAFF.

The chain uses TRBV28 and TRBJ2-5; 13 bases agree with TRBD2. The V segment lost 4 bases and the J segment 6 bases; nucleotides outside the gene matches: 14. The CDR3 covers 18 residues. Per the germline V gene, CDR1 is MDHEN and CDR2 is SYDVKM. CDR3 sequence (DNA): TGTGCCAGCAGTTCGCCCAGCATACTAGCGGGAGGGGGAAAGACCCAGTACTTC. Residues: CASSSPSILAGGGKTQYF.

This clone was detected only a few times. The chain couples TRBV28 to TRBJ1-2, with 8 bases lining up with TRBD1. J was trimmed by 11 bases and V by 3 bases; bases with no gene match: 14. The V gene's germline CDR1 is MDHEN and CDR2 SYDVKM. This CDR3 contains 15 residues. The CDR3 DNA reads TGTGCCAGCAGTTTCTTCCGGACAGGGTTGGGACCTTACACCTTC. Its protein is CASSFFRTGLGPYTF.

This clone was counted only a few times. This chain joins TRBV5-1 and TRBJ2-3; TRBD1 matches 10 bases. The V gene's germline CDR1 is SGHRS and CDR2 YFSETQ. This CDR3 contains 16 residues. Trimming removed 5 bases from V and 2 bases from J; junction bases left unmatched: 8. The CDR3 region is CASRTGQGDITDTQYF. The CDR3 DNA is TGCGCCAGCAGAACCGGACAGGGGGATATCACAGATACGCAGTATTTT.

The genes are TRBV29-1 and TRBJ1-1, with TRBD1 matching over 7 bases. This CDR3 comprises 15 residues. Germline CDR1 reads SQVTM; CDR2 reads ANQGSEA. The V gene end was trimmed by 6 bases and the J gene end by 0 bases; junction bases not matched to a gene: 10. The CDR3 coding sequence is TGCAGCGTCGACGGACAGGAGTGGATGAACACTGAAGCTTTCTTT. As protein: CSVDGQEWMNTEAFF. Combining the CDR3 with reference TRBV29-1 and TRBJ1-1 gives the whole variable domain SAVISQKPSRDICQRGTSLTIQCQVDSQVTMMFWYRQQPGQSLTLIATANQGSEATYESGFVIDKFPISRPNLTFSTLTVSNMSPEDSSIYLCSVDGQEWMNTEAFFGQGTRLTVV.

The chain links TRBV6-5 to TRBJ1-5; TRBD1 aligns across 11 bases. J lost 6 bases, V lost 6 bases, and 4 bases had no gene match. CDR1 MNHEY and CDR2 SVGAGI come from the germline V gene. The CDR3 is 14 amino acids. CDR3 region: CASRTGTGGQPQHF. For the CDR3, the DNA is TGTGCCAGCAGAACCGGGACAGGGGGTCAGCCCCAGCATTTT.

This clone was seen more than once but under ten times. This rearrangement joins TRBV2 to TRBJ2-3; the match to TRBD2 covers 8 bases. Trimming took 2 bases from V and 1 from J; bases not matched to a gene: 5. CDR1 and CDR2 from the germline V gene are SNHLY and FYNNEI. The CDR3 sequence is 16 residues long. Here the CDR3 reads CASSERAGARTDTQYF. The CDR3 nucleotides read TGTGCCAGCAGTGAACGAGCGGGGGCCCGCACAGATACGCAGTATTTT.

This clone was counted a few times. This chain joins TRBV5-1 and TRBJ2-1; tentatively, D is TRBD1 (5 bases). Germline V gene lookup returns CDR1 SGHRS and CDR2 YFSETQ. V lost 4 bases and J 4 bases, leaving 15 bases between the germline ends. This CDR3 region has 15 residues. CDR3 in DNA: TGCGCCAGCAGCACCGGACACGGCAGGTACAATGAGCAGTTCTTC. Translating gives CASSTGHGRYNEQFF.

This clone showed up just a few times. This sequence joins TRBV19 and TRBJ2-3; 7 bases align to TRBD1. This CDR3 spans 15 amino acids. V was clipped by 5 bases and J by 2 bases; unmatched bases: 7. Germline values: CDR1 LNHDA, CDR2 SQIVND (reference sequence). The CDR3 is CASSLAGTATDTQYF. The CDR3 DNA is TGTGCCAGTAGTCTCGCCGGGACAGCCACAGATACGCAGTATTTT.

The genes are TRBV7-7 and TRBJ2-5; TRBD1 matches 9 bases. V lost 4 bases to trimming and J lost 6 bases; unmatched junction nucleotides: 9. Germline assignment: CDR1 SSHAT and CDR2 FNYEAQ (reference sequence). The CDR3 runs to 15 residues. The CDR3 sequence: CASSSPSGQGKTQYF. In DNA, the CDR3 is TGTGCCAGCAGCTCCCCGTCAGGACAGGGGAAGACCCAGTACTTC.